The TCR beta chain described here comes from a study of OX40 agonist ivuxolimab in advanced cancers. Study-level background: Ivuxolimab, which targeted the costimulatory receptor OX40 (CD134), was an agonistic, fully human IgG2 monoclonal antibody. Three dose-escalation patients achieved partial responses, one with hepatocellular carcinoma and two with cutaneous melanoma. Patients were allowed to have had prior anti-PD-1, anti-PD-L1 or anti-CTLA-4 therapy, and approximately 40% of the dose-escalation patients had been treated with checkpoint inhibitors. In the dose-escalation cohort, nearly 85% of patients were male, and the mean age was roughly 60 years with a range of roughly 23 to 79. Intravenous ivuxolimab was administered to patients every 2 weeks at six dose levels: 0.01, 0.1, 0.3, 1.5, 3 and 10 mg/kg. The purpose of peripheral TCRbeta sequencing was to test whether ivuxolimab changed TCR sequence diversity and led to clonal T-cell expansion. Of the roughly 51 patients in dose escalation, about 20 had hepatocellular carcinoma, some 15 had melanoma, 9 had renal cell carcinoma and 9 had head and neck cancer. The paper covers the monotherapy dose-escalation part of the phase I ivuxolimab trial, which included N ≈ 50 patients. Results and caveats for the whole study, not just this receptor: The antigen specificity of the peripheral T cells that underwent clonal expansion was not determined. In the 0.1-3.0 mg/kg groups, partial responders were among the patients with the lowest normalized peripheral clonal expansion, particularly in CD8+ T cells. Low levels of normalized T-cell clonal expansion were also seen in some patients who did not respond. Clonal expansion of both CD4+ and CD8+ blood T cells was observed from baseline to week 6 at doses 0.1 to 3.0 mg/kg. After ivuxolimab, expanded clones were on average more numerous among CD8+ T cells than among CD4+ T cells.

Concerning this clone itself: Its antigen is currently not known. Base qualities are missing; no much larger clone stands one base away.

Taken from cysteine to phenylalanine, the CDR3 has 16 residues. Just CDR3 DNA is preserved here, 48 bases in frame from base 1. At the junction V is shortened by 1 base and J by 4 bases, with 15 bases in between. CDR1 and CDR2, per the germline V gene, are MGHRA and YSYEKL. Genomic DNA was isolated from the sorted cells so that the TCRbeta CDR3 region could be sequenced. The immunoSEQ Assay was used to sequence the TCRbeta CDR3 regions. In its TCRdb copy, this immuneACCESS table keeps in-frame sequences only and misses some clones. Where compared with another copy, unresolved V genes explain less than half of these, and the others have no known cause. The sample table holds over 100,000 clones, of which 75% to 90% were seen once. The top ten clones comprise 0.55% of the sample. Patients with a history of autoimmune disease or receiving systemic immunosuppression were excluded from the trial. In every dose cohort, peripheral blood was drawn for TCR sequencing at baseline, cycle 4 day 1, and cycle 7 day 1. Samples were obtained from an open-label, multicenter, first-in-human phase I dose-escalation trial of ivuxolimab. Adults with locally advanced or metastatic melanoma, renal cell carcinoma, hepatocellular carcinoma or head and neck squamous cell carcinoma were enrolled in the trial. CD4+ and CD8+ T cells were sorted separately from peripheral blood before TCR sequencing.

The clonotype was recovered from an adult with an advanced solid tumor such as melanoma, head and neck, liver or kidney cancer. The sequences come from CD4+ or CD8+ T cells sorted from blood, collected in a trial of the OX40 agonist ivuxolimab. The chain links TRBV4-1 with TRBJ2-3, with TRBD1 perhaps the D gene, on 6 matching bases. The CDR3 amino acid sequence is: CASSQGGSGVADTQYF. The bases read TGCGCCAGCAGCCAAGGAGGGTCAGGGGTTGCAGATACGCAGTATTTT.